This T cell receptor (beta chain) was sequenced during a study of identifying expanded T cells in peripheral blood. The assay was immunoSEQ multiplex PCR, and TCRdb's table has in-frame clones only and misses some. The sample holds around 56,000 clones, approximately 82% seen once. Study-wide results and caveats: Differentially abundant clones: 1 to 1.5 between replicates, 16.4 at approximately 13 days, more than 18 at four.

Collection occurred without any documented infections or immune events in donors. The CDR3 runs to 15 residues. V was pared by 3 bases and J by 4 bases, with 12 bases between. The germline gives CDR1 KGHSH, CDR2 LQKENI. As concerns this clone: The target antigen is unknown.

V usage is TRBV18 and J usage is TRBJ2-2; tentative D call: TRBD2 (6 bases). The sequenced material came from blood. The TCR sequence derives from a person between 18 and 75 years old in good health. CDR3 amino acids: CASSPLGRSTGELFF. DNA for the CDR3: TGTGCCAGCTCACCCCTAGGGAGGTCCACCGGGGAGCTGTTTTTT.